The entry below gives a single TCR beta chain sequence along with its context. The protocol was immunoSEQ multiplex PCR, while the TCRdb copy is restricted to in-frame clones and leaves out a portion. The sample records about 150,000 clones, over 80% being singletons. This CDR3 has 16 residues. Germline V gene data show CDR1 as KGHSH and CDR2 as LQKENI. The V gene end was trimmed by 5 bases and the J gene end by 1 base; junction bases not matched to a gene: 4. These data originate in a study of radiation and T cells in renal cell carcinoma. Time point reported: blood 2 weeks post-SBRT. Documented treatment: 15 Gy SBRT to primary tumor, nephrectomy 4 weeks later.

The chain has TRBV18 and TRBJ2-3; 12 bases are a match to TRBD2. This TCR was recovered from a woman in her forties or fifties with renal cell carcinoma. The sample was blood, taken from a patient whose treatment included radiotherapy and nephrectomy. The CDR3 is CASSELAGGGTDTQYF. In DNA, the CDR3 is TGTGCCAGCTCAGAACTAGCGGGGGGCGGCACAGATACGCAGTATTTT.